This TCR beta chain comes out of a study of OX40 agonist ivuxolimab in advanced cancers. For the study at large: An agonistic anti-OX40 (CD134) antibody, ivuxolimab, was used to treat the patients.

Study-level points and caveats: There were also nonresponders showing low normalized T-cell clonal expansion.

Germline CDR1 reads MNHNS; CDR2 reads SASEGT. The CDR3 loop spans 18 amino acids. On this clone itself: No antigen is known for it.

The table came from immunoSEQ multiplex PCR; TCRdb's copy has only in-frame clones and leaves some out. The profile covers more than 55,000 clones, with approximately 90% appearing a single time and under 4.5% taken by the ten largest. The genes are TRBV6-1 and TRBJ2-5, with D tentatively TRBD2 (6 bases). With the DNA end fitting TRBJ2-7 better, the J assignment may be wrong. The sample in question was CD4+ or CD8+ T cells sorted from blood, obtained in a trial of the OX40 agonist ivuxolimab. The sequence came from an adult with an advanced solid tumor such as melanoma, head and neck, liver or kidney cancer. CDR3 residues: CASSEAPNQAGISYEQYF. The CDR3, as DNA: TGTGCCAGCAGTGAAGCCCCCAACCAGGCGGGGATCTCCTACGAGCAGTACTTC.